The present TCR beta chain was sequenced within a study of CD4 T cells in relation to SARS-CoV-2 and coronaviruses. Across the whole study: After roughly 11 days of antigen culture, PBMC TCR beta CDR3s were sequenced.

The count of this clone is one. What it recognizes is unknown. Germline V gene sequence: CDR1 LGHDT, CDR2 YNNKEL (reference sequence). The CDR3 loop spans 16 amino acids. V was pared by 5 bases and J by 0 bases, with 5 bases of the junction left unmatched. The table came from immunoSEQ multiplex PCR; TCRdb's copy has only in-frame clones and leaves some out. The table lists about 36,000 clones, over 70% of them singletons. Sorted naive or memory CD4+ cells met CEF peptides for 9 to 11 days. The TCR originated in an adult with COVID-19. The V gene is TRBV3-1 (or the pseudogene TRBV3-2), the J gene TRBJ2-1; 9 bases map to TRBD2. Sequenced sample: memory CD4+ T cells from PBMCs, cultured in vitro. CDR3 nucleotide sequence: TGTGCCAGCAGCACAAATAGCGGGAGCTCCTACAATGAGCAGTTCTTC. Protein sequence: CASSTNSGSSYNEQFF.